This TCR beta chain was obtained from a study of blood T cell repertoires in COVID-19. Trimming shortened V by 2 bases and J by 0 bases, and 16 bases separated the two germline ends. The CDR3 covers 18 residues. Germline V lookup: CDR1 SEHNR, CDR2 FQNEAQ (reference sequence). This clone occurred once. Clones were read by immunoSEQ multiplex PCR, and TCRdb kept only the in-frame ones, dropping some. The data show roughly 230,000 clones, roughly 84% seen once. The age range of participants was about 18 to 100 years, with residence in around 22 US areas. This sequence was found in a woman aged 50 to 60 who had been exposed to COVID-19. Sequenced sample: PBMCs or T cells enriched from blood (not recorded which). The V call is TRBV7-9, the J call TRBJ2-2, with D perhaps matching TRBD1 (5 bases). The CDR3 bases are TGTGCCAGCAGCTTAAGGGGTGTAGCAGGGACGAACACCGGGGAGCTGTTTTTT. Protein product: CASSLRGVAGTNTGELFF.